The 17 T cell receptor beta chains presented below share a single source sample, sequenced in a study of cytomegalovirus exposure and HLA in healthy donors. TCRdb's copy holds only in-frame clones and misses some; the assay was immunoSEQ multiplex PCR. The table lists 150,000 to 200,000 clones, around 87% of them singletons, with 1.4% in the top ten. Sequencing was performed on PBMCs. The receptors stem from a woman aged 25-40 years in good health and CMV-seronegative.

The chain employs TRBV6-5 and TRBJ2-7; 7 bases map to TRBD2. Germline V gives CDR1 MNHEY, CDR2 SVGAGI. Trimming took 0 bases from V and 5 from J; bases not matched to a gene: 10. This CDR3 contains 16 residues. In nucleotides, the CDR3 is TGTGCCAGCAGTTACTCGGTCCAGGGAGGGTCGGACGAGCAGTACTTC. It is translated as CASSYSVQGGSDEQYF.

The chain is built from TRBV6-6 and TRBJ2-2; TRBD2 is a possible D gene (5 bases). The CDR3 totals 15 residues. Germline V CDR1 and CDR2: MNHNY, SVGAGI (reference sequence). V was pared by 2 bases and J by 7 bases, with 14 bases between. The CDR3 DNA reads as TGTGCCAGCAGTTACGGGAGTCGGTCCGGCGGGGAGCTGTTTTTT. Translating it yields CASSYGSRSGGELFF.

The genes are TRBV27 and TRBJ2-6; 10 nucleotides align to TRBD1. Germline V gives CDR1 MNHEY, CDR2 SMNVEV (reference sequence). The CDR3 is 17 amino acids. The trim removed 4 bases at V and 2 bases at J, leaving 5 bases unmatched. CDR3 loop: CASSSKTGGPGANVLTF. The CDR3, as DNA: TGTGCCAGCAGTTCAAAGACAGGGGGCCCTGGGGCCAACGTCCTGACTTTC. The full variable domain, rest sourced from reference TRBV27 and TRBJ2-6, is EAQVTQNPRYLITVTGKKLTVTCSQNMNHEYMSWYRQDPGLGLRQIYYSMNVEVTDKGDVPEGYKVSRKEKRNFPLILESPSPNQTSLYFCASSSKTGGPGANVLTFGAGSRLTVL.

The V call is TRBV5-1, the J call TRBJ1-2, with 8 bases matching TRBD1. Per the germline V gene, CDR1 is SGHRS and CDR2 is YFSETQ. J was trimmed by 4 bases and V by 2 bases; bases with no gene match: 16. CDR3 length equals 18 residues. CDR3 protein: CASSLPTTGDEYSYGYTF. DNA for the CDR3: TGCGCCAGCAGCTTACCGACGACAGGGGATGAATATAGCTATGGCTACACCTTC.

This chain links TRBV5-1 with TRBJ2-1; a weak D match, TRBD2 (5 bases). The germline gives CDR1 SGHRS, CDR2 YFSETQ. V was cut by 5 bases and J by 0 bases, with 12 bases left in between. This CDR3 is 15 amino acids long. CDR3 residues: CASRTTESSYNEQFF. Here the CDR3 DNA reads TGCGCCAGCAGGACTACCGAGAGCTCCTACAATGAGCAGTTCTTC.

This clone was detected a few times. The rearrangement joins TRBV19 to TRBJ2-7, with 7 bases matching TRBD1. Germline CDR1 and CDR2: LNHDA and SQIVND (reference sequence). The CDR3 extends over 13 amino acids. V shed 5 bases, J shed 2 bases, and the junction held 3 bases outside the gene matches. The CDR3 protein is CASSPGQPYEQYF. DNA of the CDR3: TGTGCCAGTAGTCCGGGACAGCCCTACGAGCAGTACTTC.

This chain connects TRBV2 to TRBJ2-7, with TRBD1 matching 8 bases. V lost 5 bases to trimming and J lost 7 bases; unmatched junction nucleotides: 7. The germline CDR1 and CDR2 sequences are SNHLY and FYNNEI. CDR3 length: 13 residues. The CDR3 DNA reads as TGTGCCAGCAGTAGACAGGGGTCAGGGGAGCAGTACTTC. Its protein is CASSRQGSGEQYF. The variable domain in full, with the rest retrieved from reference TRBV2 and TRBJ2-7, is EPEVTQTPSHQVTQMGQEVILRCVPISNHLYFYWYRQILGQKVEFLVSFYNNEISEKSEIFDDQFSVERPDGSNFTLKIRSTKLEDSAMYFCASSRQGSGEQYFGPGTRLTVT.

Concerning this clone: The identical CDR3 is also encoded by other nucleotide sequences in the sample. The chain links TRBV6-5 to TRBJ1-1; 7 positions agree with TRBD1. Germline trimming cut 6 bases from V and 3 bases from J; bases unmatched to any gene: 4. Germline-derived CDR1 and CDR2 are MNHEY and SVGAGI. The CDR3 totals 13 residues. As DNA, the CDR3 is TGTGCCAGCAGGAGGGGGCGCGACACTGAAGCTTTCTTT. This sequence encodes CASRRGRDTEAFF.

The CDR3 reads CASSVPTGTYTF. The CDR3 DNA follows: TGTGCCAGCAGCGTACCGACAGGGACCTACACCTTC. The rearrangement joins TRBV9 to TRBJ1-2; 7 bases fit TRBD1. With 1 base clipped from V and 10 bases from J, the junction kept 4 bases outside the gene matches. The germline V gene encodes CDR1 SGDLS and CDR2 YYNGEE. CDR3 length: 12 amino acids.

The chain recombines TRBV11-2 with TRBJ1-4, with TRBD1 matching over 10 bases. V trimming: 4 bases; J trimming: 8 bases; junction bases outside the gene matches: 4. CDR3 length: 14 amino acids. Germline CDR1 SGHAT, CDR2 FQNNGV. The DNA of the CDR3 is TGTGCCAGCAGCTCCGGGACAGGGGCAGAAAAACTGTTTTTT. Its translation is CASSSGTGAEKLFF.

Only a few counts were recorded for this clone. The chain couples TRBV27 to TRBJ2-7; TRBD2 agrees at 8 bases. With V trimmed by 1 base and J by 5 bases, 4 bases remained unmatched. The CDR3 is 14 residues long. CDR1 MNHEY and CDR2 SMNVEV come from the germline V gene (reference sequence). CDR3 amino acids: CASSLFSGANEQYF. The CDR3 coding sequence is TGTGCCAGCAGTTTATTTAGCGGGGCGAACGAGCAGTACTTC.

The J gene is TRBJ2-5, the V gene TRBV6-5; 9 bases fit TRBD2. The length of the CDR3 is 15 residues. The J segment lost 5 bases and the V segment lost 5 bases, leaving 9 bases of the junction unmatched. From germline, CDR1 is MNHEY and CDR2 SVGAGI. Here the CDR3 DNA reads TGTGCCAGCAGTGGGGCGGGGGGGGCGAGGGAGACCCAGTACTTC. Translated, it gives CASSGAGGARETQYF.

Only one count was recorded for this clone. This chain links TRBV4-3 with TRBJ1-5; D unresolved. This CDR3 region has 16 residues. Trimming took off 0 bases at V and 4 bases at J, with 13 bases between the two ends. Looked up from germline, CDR1 is LGHNA and CDR2 is YSLEER. The CDR3 DNA follows: TGCGCCAGCAGCCAAGATGTCCAGGATCCGAATCAGCCCCAGCATTTT. This gives the protein CASSQDVQDPNQPQHF.

V is TRBV7-8 and J is TRBJ1-1; D not resolved. Deletions cut 6 bases from V and 1 base from J, with 18 bases between. CDR1 and CDR2 (germline): SGHVS, FQNEAQ. This CDR3 is 16 amino acids long. CDR3 residues: CASRPPRGGRNTEAFF. The DNA of the CDR3 is TGTGCCAGCAGACCCCCCAGAGGTGGCAGGAACACTGAAGCTTTCTTT.

The rearrangement links TRBV18 to TRBJ1-5, with TRBD1 matching 7 bases. CDR3 size: 15 residues. CDR1 is KGHSH and CDR2 is LQKENI in the germline V gene. With 5 bases clipped from V and 5 bases from J, the junction kept 9 bases outside the gene matches. CDR3 in amino acids: CASSSGRTGHQPQHF. DNA for the CDR3: TGTGCCAGCTCATCTGGCAGGACAGGCCATCAGCCCCAGCATTTT.

The chain recombines TRBV7-8 with TRBJ1-1; D is possibly TRBD1 (5 bases). The V gene's germline CDR1 is SGHVS and CDR2 FQNEAQ. The V gene lost 2 bases and the J gene lost 1 base, with 14 bases spanning the gap. CDR3 length: 16 residues. The CDR3 DNA is TGTGCCAGCAGCTTACCAGGGTACCTTGGGAACACTGAAGCTTTCTTT. As protein: CASSLPGYLGNTEAFF.

This chain uses TRBV2 with TRBJ2-5; maybe TRBD1 (6 bases). The CDR3 runs 14 residues. V lost 6 bases and J 7 bases, leaving 18 bases between the germline ends. CDR1 SNHLY and CDR2 FYNNEI come from the germline V gene. In DNA form, the CDR3 reads TGTGCCAGCAGGATCGGACAGTTAGTAGGGACCCAGTACTTC. Protein: CASRIGQLVGTQYF.